This TCR beta chain was obtained from a study of CD8 T cells in Susac syndrome. cDNA came from around 0.5 to 1 ug RNA primed by random hexamers. Across 54 Vbeta and 13 Jbeta, TCR beta CDR3 was amplified with immunoSEQ multiplex PCR. TCRdb reprocessed the immunoSEQ multiplex PCR reads via MiXCR and lists one record per CDR3 protein. The data show about 94,000 distinct CDR3 sequences, 85% to 95% seen once. Definite or probable Susac syndrome was diagnosed using recently defined diagnostic criteria. Negative isolation was used for CD8+ and CD4+ T cells and FACS enrichment for TEMRA cells. The specimen sequenced was CD4+ T cells from PBMCs. The TCR originated in a human donor with Susac syndrome.

CDR3 amino acids: CAWSVRGNEQFF. CDR3 DNA: TGTGCCTGGAGTGTAAGGGGCAATGAGCAGTTCTTC. This chain joins TRBV30 and TRBJ2-1, with D possibly being TRBD1 (5 bases). The length of the CDR3 is 12 residues. Germline V gene lookup returns CDR1 GTSNPN and CDR2 SVGIG (reference sequence). V was trimmed by 0 bases and J by 6 bases, leaving 6 bases between them.